The 28 T cell receptor beta chains listed next were all sequenced from one sample in a study of cytomegalovirus exposure and HLA in healthy donors. Primers for the PCR totalled 60 Vbeta and 13 Jbeta. Sequencing was performed with immunoSEQ multiplex PCR; in TCRdb, only in-frame clones are kept and a portion is missing. The repertoire holds about 200,000 clones, with 65% to 85% as singletons. The sequencing sample was made of PBMCs. The receptors here all came from a woman aged 30 to 39 in good health and CMV-seronegative.

The chain uses TRBV10-3 and TRBJ2-5; 10 bases line up with TRBD1. The DNA end is a closer match to TRBJ2-7, so the J assignment may be wrong. The CDR3 sequence is 17 residues long. Looked up from germline, CDR1 is ENHRY and CDR2 is SYGVKD. For the CDR3, the DNA is TGTGCCATCAGGGGGGGACAGGGGCCAGGAAAAAACTACGAGCAGTACTTC. Translating it yields CAIRGGQGPGKNYEQYF.

The rearrangement links TRBV4-1 to TRBJ2-3; 9 nucleotides line up with TRBD2. J gave up 8 bases and V 0 bases, and 12 bases lay outside the gene matches. The CDR3 has 17 amino acids. From germline, CDR1 is MGHRA and CDR2 YSYEKL. The CDR3 DNA sequence: TGCGCCAGCAGCCAAGAGGGACTAGCCTCATTGGGAGGTACGCAGTATTTT. Its translation: CASSQEGLASLGGTQYF.

This clone occurred once. The chain is built from TRBV30 and TRBJ1-1; D perhaps matches TRBD1 (5 bases). The CDR3 consists of 13 residues. Germline loops: CDR1 GTSNPN, CDR2 SVGIG (reference sequence). Trimming cost V 8 bases and J 1 base, with 14 bases left between them. CDR3 DNA sequence: TGTGCCGGCAGGGCAGTCGGGAACACTGAAGCTTTCTTT. Encoded protein: CAGRAVGNTEAFF.

V usage is TRBV30 and J usage is TRBJ2-2, with D maybe TRBD1 (6 bases). CDR3 length equals 15 residues. V was pared by 2 bases and J by 6 bases, with 16 bases between. Germline V gives CDR1 GTSNPN, CDR2 SVGIG (reference sequence). Here the CDR3 reads CAWSYLQGISGELFF. CDR3 sequence (DNA): TGTGCCTGGAGTTACCTACAGGGTATATCCGGGGAGCTGTTTTTT.

Only a few counts were recorded for this clone. The V and J genes are TRBV6-6 and TRBJ1-1, with D tentatively TRBD1 (6 bases). Germline V lookup: CDR1 MNHNY, CDR2 SVGAGI (reference sequence). This CDR3 region has 13 residues. Trimming removed 7 bases at V and 2 bases at J, with 11 bases between. CDR3 protein: CASMFRGNTEAFF. As DNA, the CDR3 is TGTGCCAGCATGTTCAGGGGCAACACTGAAGCTTTCTTT.

Only one count was recorded for this clone. A read error may account for a junction end that differs from germline. The chain carries TRBV2 and TRBJ1-2; 8 nucleotides agree with TRBD1. There are 14 residues in the CDR3. Germline loops: CDR1 SNHLY, CDR2 FYNNEI. This CDR3 is CASSETGVSGGYPF. The CDR3 DNA reads as TGTGCCAGCAGTGAGACAGGGGTTTCAGGTGGCTACCCCTTC. The full variable domain, with the rest looked up from reference TRBV2 and TRBJ1-2, is EPEVTQTPSHQVTQMGQEVILRCVPISNHLYFYWYRQILGQKVEFLVSFYNNEISEKSEIFDDQFSVERPDGSNFTLKIRSTKLEDSAMYFCASSETGVSGGYPFGSGTRLTVV.

This clone was seen a few times. This chain links TRBV7-6 with TRBJ2-3; no firm D call. Germline lookup yields CDR1 SGHVS and CDR2 FNYEAQ. This CDR3 spans 12 amino acids. The V gene lost 4 bases and the J gene lost 6 bases, with 8 bases spanning the gap. The CDR3 DNA sequence: TGTGCCAGCAGCTCCCCGTTGGATACGCAGTATTTT. This gives the protein CASSSPLDTQYF.

The V gene is TRBV5-4, the J gene TRBJ2-3; weak D call: TRBD1 (6 bases). The length of the CDR3 is 15 residues. V shed 3 bases and J shed 1 base, with 12 bases lying between them. Per germline, CDR1 SGHNT and CDR2 YYREEE (reference sequence). For the CDR3, the DNA is TGTGCCAGCAGCTCCTACAGGGAGCGCACAGATACGCAGTATTTT. It is translated as CASSSYRERTDTQYF.

This clone occurred a few times. V is TRBV9 and J is TRBJ2-1; 13 nucleotides agree with TRBD2. J gave up 6 bases and V 0 bases, and 6 bases lay outside the gene matches. Germline assignment: CDR1 SGDLS and CDR2 YYNGEE. The CDR3 is 17 residues long. CDR3 protein: CASSVVSWTSGSNEQFF. The CDR3 DNA sequence: TGTGCCAGCAGCGTAGTTAGCTGGACTAGCGGGAGCAATGAGCAGTTCTTC. The complete variable domain, with remaining parts taken from reference TRBV9 and TRBJ2-1, reads DSGVTQTPKHLITATGQRVTLRCSPRSGDLSVYWYQQSLDQGLQFLIQYYNGEERAKGNILERFSAQQFPDLHSELNLSSLELGDSALYFCASSVVSWTSGSNEQFFGPGTRLTVL.

The chain uses TRBV19 and TRBJ2-5, with 9 bases aligning to TRBD2. The CDR3 has 15 amino acids. The ends lost 6 bases at V and 5 bases at J; junction bases unmatched: 10. Germline loops: CDR1 LNHDA, CDR2 SQIVND (reference sequence). DNA for the CDR3: TGTGCCAGTAGCTGGGCGGGAGGGCCCAGGGAGACCCAGTACTTC. Translating it yields CASSWAGGPRETQYF. Combining the CDR3 with reference TRBV19 and TRBJ2-5 gives the whole variable domain DGGITQSPKYLFRKEGQNVTLSCEQNLNHDAMYWYRQDPGQGLRLIYYSQIVNDFQKGDIAEGYSVSREKKESFPLTVTSAQKNPTAFYLCASSWAGGPRETQYFGPGTRLLVL.

The genes are TRBV28 and TRBJ2-7, with D unresolved. From germline, CDR1 is MDHEN and CDR2 SYDVKM. Between the trimmed V and J ends, which lost 5 bases and 3 bases, there was a span of 5 bases. CDR3 size: 11 residues. Here the CDR3 reads CASSGGYEQYF. The CDR3 nucleotides are TGTGCCAGCAGTGGCGGCTACGAGCAGTACTTC.

The chain joins TRBV6-5 to TRBJ2-2; D possibly corresponds to TRBD2 (5 bases). The CDR3 runs to 16 residues. V was cut by 3 bases and J by 1 base, with 12 bases left in between. Germline V gene sequence: CDR1 MNHEY, CDR2 SVGAGI. CDR3: CASSYLLVQNTGELFF. The CDR3 DNA reads as TGTGCCAGCAGTTATCTACTAGTTCAGAACACCGGGGAGCTGTTTTTT.

The chain links TRBV19 to TRBJ2-7; no reliable D call. Trimming cost V 6 bases and J 1 base, with 16 bases left between them. CDR3 length equals 15 residues. Germline values: CDR1 LNHDA, CDR2 SQIVND (reference sequence). CDR3 residues: CASSPTLSQSYEQYF. CDR3 DNA sequence: TGTGCCAGTAGCCCGACACTCAGTCAGTCCTACGAGCAGTACTTC.

V is TRBV5-1 and J is TRBJ2-7, with 8 bases lining up with TRBD2. The trim removed 5 bases at V and 2 bases at J, leaving 12 bases unmatched. This CDR3 spans 16 amino acids. Per germline, CDR1 SGHRS and CDR2 YFSETQ. In DNA, the CDR3 is TGCGCCAGCAGTCCTCTAGTAGCGGGACCCACCTACGAGCAGTACTTC. Protein sequence: CASSPLVAGPTYEQYF.

The chain joins TRBV5-1 to TRBJ2-6; 7 positions agree with TRBD1. The V gene end was trimmed by 5 bases and the J gene end by 1 base; junction bases not matched to a gene: 3. The CDR3 sequence is 15 residues long. From germline, CDR1 is SGHRS and CDR2 YFSETQ. This CDR3 is CASRLTGSGANVLTF. The CDR3 nucleotides read TGCGCCAGCAGGCTGACAGGGTCTGGGGCCAACGTCCTGACTTTC. The full variable domain, its missing parts supplied by reference TRBV5-1 and TRBJ2-6, is KAGVTQTPRYLIKTRGQQVTLSCSPISGHRSVSWYQQTPGQGLQFLFEYFSETQRNKGNFPGRFSGRQFSNSRSEMNVSTLELGDSALYLCASRLTGSGANVLTFGAGSRLTVL.

This chain connects TRBV30 to TRBJ1-1; D is unresolved. This CDR3 comprises 13 residues. The V gene lost 4 bases and the J gene lost 5 bases, with 14 bases spanning the gap. Germline-derived CDR1 and CDR2 are GTSNPN and SVGIG (reference sequence). The CDR3 loop reads CAWNGGSGTEAFF. The CDR3 region has the DNA TGTGCCTGGAACGGAGGGTCAGGAACTGAAGCTTTCTTT.

This chain joins TRBV7-9 and TRBJ1-1; D perhaps matches TRBD1 (6 bases). Germline V gene lookup returns CDR1 SEHNR and CDR2 FQNEAQ (reference sequence). The CDR3 has 12 amino acids. The ends were cut back, 5 bases at V and 7 bases at J, with 11 bases in the middle. In DNA, the CDR3 is TGTGCCAGCAGCGTTGACAGGAATGAAGCTTTCTTT. Translation gives CASSVDRNEAFF.

V and J are TRBV7-8 and TRBJ1-2; TRBD1 matches at 7 bases. This CDR3 is 14 amino acids long. Germline-derived CDR1 and CDR2 are SGHVS and FQNEAQ. J gave up 4 bases and V 5 bases, and 7 bases lay outside the gene matches. This CDR3 reads CASSLTGVPYGYTF. The CDR3 DNA reads as TGTGCCAGCAGCCTCACAGGGGTCCCCTATGGCTACACCTTC.

The chain couples TRBV30 to TRBJ1-1; TRBD1 matches 9 bases. V shed 5 bases and J 5 bases; nucleotides not matched to a gene: 6. CDR3 size: 13 residues. Germline values: CDR1 GTSNPN, CDR2 SVGIG (reference sequence). CDR3 residues: CAWQGQGDTEAFF. The DNA of the CDR3 is TGTGCCTGGCAGGGACAGGGTGATACTGAAGCTTTCTTT.

This clone was detected only once. The chain combines TRBV28 with TRBJ1-4; no definite D call. CDR1 MDHEN and CDR2 SYDVKM come from the germline V gene. CDR3 length: 15 residues. The ends were cut back, 6 bases at V and 7 bases at J, with 18 bases in the middle. CDR3 protein: CASSPDMSMTEKLFF. CDR3 bases: TGTGCCAGCAGCCCTGACATGAGCATGACTGAAAAACTGTTTTTT.

This clone was recorded many times. The J gene is TRBJ1-5, the V gene TRBV27; D gene ambiguous. V dropped 9 bases and J dropped 4 bases, with 10 bases sitting between them. CDR3 length: 12 amino acids. CDR1 is MNHEY and CDR2 is SMNVEV in the germline V gene (reference sequence). CDR3 in amino acids: CASSERNQPQHF. CDR3 nucleotides: TGTGCCAGTAGCGAAAGGAATCAGCCCCAGCATTTT.

The chain has TRBV9 and TRBJ2-1; 11 bases match TRBD2. Germline assignment: CDR1 SGDLS and CDR2 YYNGEE. The CDR3 spans 15 residues. V was clipped by 3 bases and J by 6 bases; unmatched bases: 5. The CDR3 protein is CASSEGLAVGNEQFF. DNA for the CDR3: TGTGCCAGCAGCGAGGGACTAGCGGTGGGCAATGAGCAGTTCTTC.

This clone turned up a few times. This chain connects TRBV25-1 to TRBJ2-1, with TRBD2 matching 9 bases. Germline CDR1 and CDR2: MGHDK and SYGVNS. The CDR3 is 18 residues long. J gave up 0 bases and V 10 bases, and 16 bases lay outside the gene matches. This CDR3 is CATTAASGTPSSYNEQFF. In DNA form, the CDR3 reads TGTGCCACCACAGCGGCTAGCGGGACCCCGAGCTCCTACAATGAGCAGTTCTTC.

The chain combines TRBV5-4 with TRBJ1-1; perhaps TRBD1 as D (5 bases). In germline, CDR1 is SGHNT, CDR2 YYREEE (reference sequence). Trimming took 4 bases from V and 0 from J, leaving 10 bases between them. CDR3 size: 14 residues. For the CDR3, the DNA is TGTGCCAGCAGCCCAGGGACTTTGAACACTGAAGCTTTCTTT. Protein product: CASSPGTLNTEAFF.

CDR3 sequence (DNA): TGCGCCAGCAGCTTGGCTGGGACAGGGGCGGGCACCGGGGAGCTGTTTTTT. This codes for CASSLAGTGAGTGELFF. This chain links TRBV5-1 with TRBJ2-2; TRBD1 agrees at 10 bases. In germline, CDR1 is SGHRS, CDR2 YFSETQ. The CDR3 is 17 amino acids. The J segment lost 4 bases and the V segment lost 0 bases, leaving 6 bases of the junction unmatched.

CDR3 in amino acids: CASSDWDRYSNQPQHF. DNA for the CDR3: TGTGCCAGCAGTGATTGGGACAGATATAGCAATCAGCCCCAGCATTTT. The chain employs TRBV6-1 and TRBJ1-5; 7 nucleotides match TRBD1. Trimming at V came to 3 bases and at J to 0 bases, leaving 5 bases not matched to a gene. The CDR3 is made up of 16 amino acids. Germline CDR1 reads MNHNS; CDR2 reads SASEGT.

This clone occurred a few times. V gene TRBV6-5 combines with J gene TRBJ2-1; 8 nucleotides align to TRBD1. With V trimmed by 0 bases and J by 4 bases, 5 bases remained unmatched. The CDR3 has 16 amino acids. From germline, CDR1 is MNHEY and CDR2 SVGAGI. The DNA for the CDR3 is TGTGCCAGCAGTTACTCGACAGGGGAAGTTTACAATGAGCAGTTCTTC. Amino acid sequence: CASSYSTGEVYNEQFF.

The chain links TRBV7-8 to TRBJ2-1; the D gene is possibly TRBD2 (6 bases). Germline V gene sequence: CDR1 SGHVS, CDR2 FQNEAQ. V lost 2 bases to trimming and J lost 5 bases, with 10 bases between them. This CDR3 comprises 14 residues. This CDR3 reads CASSLPGRNNEQFF. The CDR3 DNA is TGTGCCAGCAGCTTACCCGGGAGAAACAATGAGCAGTTCTTC.